One sample yielded the 17 T cell receptor beta chains listed below, sequenced in a study of blood T cell repertoires in COVID-19. Profiling relied on immunoSEQ multiplex PCR, and the TCRdb table lists in-frame clones only, not all of them. The table shows about 330,000 clones, with around nine tenths occurring only once. The sequenced sample was PBMCs or T cells enriched from blood (not recorded which). The receptors shown here come from a woman aged 25 to 45 who had recovered from COVID-19.

The V gene is TRBV3-1 (or the pseudogene TRBV3-2), the J gene TRBJ1-2; unclear D gene. The germline gives CDR1 LGHDT, CDR2 YNNKEL (reference sequence). V lost 4 bases to trimming and J lost 10 bases, with 10 bases between them. CDR3 size: 11 residues. CDR3 in DNA: TGTGCCAGCAGCCCTGGAGGGTCCTACACCTTC. Residues: CASSPGGSYTF.

This clone was seen once. The chain joins TRBV27 to TRBJ1-1; D is perhaps TRBD1 (5 bases). Germline-derived CDR1 and CDR2 are MNHEY and SMNVEV (reference sequence). V was pared by 6 bases and J by 4 bases, with 18 bases between. This CDR3 has 15 residues. DNA of the CDR3: TGTGCCAGCAGGGACCCGGGGGGTGTGGCCACTGAAGCTTTCTTT. Translating gives CASRDPGGVATEAFF.

The chain couples TRBV7-6 to TRBJ1-5; weak D call: TRBD1 (5 bases). This CDR3 has 17 amino acids. Germline CDR1 reads SGHVS; CDR2 reads FNYEAQ. The V end was cut by 2 bases, the J end by 1 base, with 15 bases between. The DNA for the CDR3 is TGTGCCAGCAGCTTACGGGGGGGAGAGGGAAGCAATCAGCCCCAGCATTTT. It codes for CASSLRGGEGSNQPQHF.

The genes are TRBV5-6 and TRBJ2-5; tentative D call: TRBD2 (7 bases). The CDR3 extends over 16 amino acids. Germline V gene sequence: CDR1 SGHDT, CDR2 YYEEEE. V dropped 0 bases and J dropped 5 bases, with 17 bases sitting between them. In nucleotides, the CDR3 is TGTGCCAGCAGCTTGGCGGGGGGCGCGATACACGAGACCCAGTACTTC. Amino acids: CASSLAGGAIHETQYF.

The rearrangement links TRBV10-3 to TRBJ2-7, with D perhaps matching TRBD1 (5 bases). The CDR3 is made up of 12 amino acids. Trimming left V 6 bases short and J 4 bases short, with 10 bases between. CDR1 ENHRY and CDR2 SYGVKD come from the germline V gene. The chain's CDR3 is CAISRDSYEQYF. The CDR3 bases are TGTGCCATCAGCCGAGACAGTTACGAGCAGTACTTC.

The chain employs TRBV30 and TRBJ1-2; TRBD1 matches at 7 bases. This CDR3 is 17 amino acids long. V was pared by 0 bases and J by 1 base, with 11 bases of the junction left unmatched. Germline lookup yields CDR1 GTSNPN and CDR2 SVGIG (reference sequence). The CDR3 loop is CAWSVSRDSEFNYGYTF. As DNA, the CDR3 is TGTGCCTGGAGTGTATCCCGGGACAGCGAATTTAACTATGGCTACACCTTC.

The CDR3 sequence is CASSWIPAGPGNTIYF. Written as DNA, the CDR3 is TGTGCCAGCAGCTGGATCCCCGCGGGGCCTGGAAACACCATATATTTT. The chain carries TRBV7-9 and TRBJ1-3, with D perhaps matching TRBD1 (5 bases). Germline loops: CDR1 SEHNR, CDR2 FQNEAQ (reference sequence). The CDR3 contains 16 residues. With 4 bases removed from V and 2 bases from J, the gap between germline ends came to 15 bases.

The chain uses TRBV13 and TRBJ1-2, with D unresolved. Trimming pared 5 bases from V and 7 bases from J, leaving 20 bases between. This CDR3 is 15 amino acids long. The germline V gene encodes CDR1 PRHDT and CDR2 FYEKMQ (reference sequence). CDR3 sequence: CASSPSSGMATGYTF. For the CDR3, the DNA is TGTGCCAGCAGCCCCTCGTCGGGAATGGCGACTGGCTACACCTTC.

This sequence joins TRBV20-1 and TRBJ2-7; 7 bases are shared with TRBD1. The CDR3 has 11 residues. V was pared by 3 bases and J by 7 bases, with 3 bases of the junction left unmatched. Looked up from germline, CDR1 is DFQATT and CDR2 is SNEGSKA (reference sequence). The CDR3 coding sequence is TGCAGTGCTAGTACAGGGGATGAGCAGTACTTC. Encoded protein: CSASTGDEQYF.

This clone has only a few counts. The genes are TRBV7-9 and TRBJ2-7, with a possible D match to TRBD1 (6 bases). Trimming took off 5 bases at V and 0 bases at J, with 14 bases between the two ends. The CDR3 consists of 15 residues. Germline V lookup: CDR1 SEHNR, CDR2 FQNEAQ (reference sequence). This CDR3 is CASSPAEGDSYEQYF. CDR3 DNA: TGTGCCAGCAGCCCTGCCGAGGGGGACTCCTACGAGCAGTACTTC.

With respect to this clone: Different DNA sequences within this sample yield the same CDR3. The chain employs TRBV6-5 and TRBJ1-2; D is unresolved. V lost 7 bases to trimming and J lost 2 bases, with 8 bases between them. Germline V lookup: CDR1 MNHEY, CDR2 SVGAGI. The CDR3 runs to 12 residues. The CDR3 loop reads CASKEGNYGYTF. As DNA, the CDR3 is TGTGCCAGCAAGGAGGGAAACTATGGCTACACCTTC.

The chain carries TRBV19 and TRBJ2-5, with TRBD1 identical over 8 bases. The V gene's germline CDR1 is LNHDA and CDR2 SQIVND (reference sequence). Trimming removed 1 base from V and 5 bases from J; junction bases left unmatched: 6. CDR3 length: 15 amino acids. The CDR3 DNA is TGTGCCAGTAGTATAGTGACAGGGGTCGGGGAGACCCAGTACTTC. The encoded protein is CASSIVTGVGETQYF. Full variable domain (rest looked up from reference TRBV19 and TRBJ2-5): DGGITQSPKYLFRKEGQNVTLSCEQNLNHDAMYWYRQDPGQGLRLIYYSQIVNDFQKGDIAEGYSVSREKKESFPLTVTSAQKNPTAFYLCASSIVTGVGETQYFGPGTRLLVL.

In this sample, this clone turned up many times. The chain employs TRBV6-1 and TRBJ2-5, with D tentatively TRBD2 (6 bases). V was trimmed by 2 bases and J by 7 bases, leaving 14 bases between them. Germline V gives CDR1 MNHNS, CDR2 SASEGT. CDR3 length: 14 residues. The CDR3 region is CASSELAGSPTQYF. The CDR3 DNA follows: TGTGCCAGCAGTGAATTGGCCGGGAGTCCGACCCAGTACTTC.

This clone occurred a few times. V is TRBV19 and J is TRBJ1-5, with a tentative D call TRBD1 (5 bases). V lost 7 bases and J 3 bases, leaving 16 bases between the germline ends. This CDR3 region has 15 residues. Germline-derived CDR1 and CDR2 are LNHDA and SQIVND (reference sequence). The DNA for the CDR3 is TGTGCCAGTATGGGGGGAGCCAGGGCCAATCAGCCCCAGCATTTT. Encoded protein: CASMGGARANQPQHF.

The chain recombines TRBV4-1 with TRBJ1-2; 7 nucleotides match TRBD1. The CDR3 extends over 15 amino acids. J gave up 3 bases and V 0 bases, and 4 bases lay outside the gene matches. Germline loops: CDR1 MGHRA, CDR2 YSYEKL. The CDR3 reads CASSQEPGQYYGYTF. The CDR3 DNA reads TGCGCCAGCAGCCAAGAACCGGGACAGTACTATGGCTACACCTTC.

This chain links TRBV19 with TRBJ2-3; D possibly corresponds to TRBD1 (6 bases). The V end lost 6 bases, the J end lost 6 bases, and 16 bases lay between the germline ends. CDR3 length equals 14 residues. Germline V gives CDR1 LNHDA, CDR2 SQIVND (reference sequence). CDR3 residues: CASSPAGARDTQYF. The DNA of the CDR3 is TGTGCCAGTAGCCCAGCAGGGGCCAGGGATACGCAGTATTTT.

This clone was seen once. The rearrangement links TRBV7-8 to TRBJ1-3; D not certain. Germline loops: CDR1 SGHVS, CDR2 FQNEAQ. Trimming took off 1 base at V and 2 bases at J, with 12 bases between the two ends. This CDR3 contains 16 residues. The CDR3 region has the DNA TGTGCCAGCAGCTTAGATGAGAGTTTGGCTGGAAACACCATATATTTT. Translating gives CASSLDESLAGNTIYF.